Below are 5 T cell receptor beta chains sequenced from a single sample in a study of T cells in Graves' hyperthyroidism and ophthalmopathy. RNA transcripts served as the template for amplifying TCR beta CDR3 regions. A set of HTBI primers served as the primers for a first-round RT-PCR of the TCR CDR3. One entry per CDR3 protein, called by TCRdb with MiXCR from the multiplex PCR reads. This sample has around 380,000 distinct CDR3 sequences; less than 15% occur once, and the top ten carry more than 20%. Sequencing was performed on blood. These receptors all come from a man aged 25 to 40 with Graves' hyperthyroidism that later progressed to Graves' ophthalmopathy.

This clonotype was seen at least ten times. The rearrangement joins TRBV10-1 to TRBJ2-2; a weak D match, TRBD2 (7 bases). V dropped 10 bases and J dropped 4 bases, with 16 bases sitting between them. The germline V gene encodes CDR1 WNHNN and CDR2 SYGVQD (reference sequence). The CDR3 covers 14 residues. CDR3 nucleotides: TGCGCCACACAAGGGGGGGACGGCACCGGGGAGCTGTTTTTT. It specifies CATQGGDGTGELFF.

The V and J genes are TRBV19 and TRBJ1-5; D unclear. The V end lost 1 base, the J end lost 4 bases, and 5 bases lay between the germline ends. Per germline, CDR1 LNHDA and CDR2 SQIVND (reference sequence). This CDR3 has 13 amino acids. CDR3: CASSIGENQPQHF. Here the CDR3 DNA reads TGTGCCAGTAGTATAGGAGAGAATCAGCCCCAGCATTTT.

About this clonotype: This clone may be a read error of a much larger clone one base away. The chain uses TRBV5-5 and TRBJ2-7; 7 bases are a match to TRBD1. CDR3 length equals 14 residues. CDR1 is SGHKS and CDR2 is YYEKEE in the germline V gene (reference sequence). In DNA, the CDR3 is TGTGCCAGCAGCCGGGACAGAACCTCCTGCGAGCAGTACTTC. This sequence encodes CASSRDRTSCEQYF.

This clonotype was seen more than once but under ten times. V and J are TRBV10-2 and TRBJ2-5; TRBD2 matches at 13 bases. Looked up from germline, CDR1 is WSHSY and CDR2 is SAAADI. V lost 6 bases to trimming and J lost 6 bases; unmatched junction nucleotides: 4. The CDR3 runs 14 residues. CDR3 amino acids: CASRTSGGAQTQYF. DNA of the CDR3: TGCGCCAGCAGAACTAGCGGGGGGGCGCAGACCCAGTACTTC.

Details on this clonotype: Since a much larger clone is just one base distant, this may be a read error. The V gene is TRBV5-1, the J gene TRBJ2-2; D is uncertain. The CDR3 contains 11 residues. Germline-derived CDR1 and CDR2 are SGHRS and YFSETQ. Between the trimmed V and J ends, which lost 0 bases and 9 bases, there was a span of 3 bases. Here the CDR3 DNA reads TGCGCCAGCAGCTTGGACAGGGAGCTGTTTTTT. Its protein is CASSLDRELFF.